The rows below give T cell receptor beta chains drawn from one sample of a study of Graves' ophthalmopathy and Graves' hyperthyroidism. TCRdb re-analysed the multiplex PCR reads in MiXCR, keeping a single row per CDR3 protein. The sample yields fewer than 400,000 distinct CDR3 sequences, about 17% seen once. The sample was peripheral blood. These receptors came from a woman aged 18-29 years with Graves' ophthalmopathy. The CDR3 runs from the conserved cysteine through the conserved F or W.

TRBJ1-6 TRBV20-1 CSAREDHRAPFNSPLHF
TRBJ1-1 TRBV6-1 CASSGRVRSTEAFF
TRBJ1-1 TRBV5-1 CASSNGGWDSGTEAFF
TRBJ1-5 TRBV29-1 CSVEPARGEPQHF
TRBJ2-2 TRBV6-5 CASSFLSTTGELFF
TRBJ2-7 TRBV27 CASTPRGSSYEQYF
TRBJ1-3 TRBV7-2 CASSLTFASGNTIYF
TRBJ1-1 TRBV18 CASSPPAGGNTEAFF
TRBJ1-1 TRBV10-3 CAISGGGRGFTEAFF
TRBJ2-4 TRBV12-3/TRBV12-4 CASSAGGSGGAKNIQYF
TRBJ2-7 TRBV12-3/TRBV12-4 CASSPRQTSGTFEQYF
TRBJ1-2 TRBV5-1 CASSFRTGGYGYTF
TRBJ1-1 TRBV28 CASSLPQGAGDTEAFF
TRBJ2-2 TRBV27 CASTLQGDTGELFF
TRBJ1-1 TRBV28 CASSFRAGPRAFF